This T cell receptor beta chain was sequenced in a study of cytomegalovirus exposure and HLA in healthy donors. Study-level information: Assignment to the Caucasian-associated ancestry cluster applied to roughly 80% of the 350 to 500 genotyped donors.

As to this clone: The antigen is undetermined. In the same sample, other DNA sequences code for this CDR3.

PCR amplification relied on 60 Vbeta primers (plus 13 Jbeta primers). Authors' methods: Later, an analysis found some 80 million unique TCR beta chains, and approximately 10 million of these were shared. The table came from immunoSEQ multiplex PCR; TCRdb's copy has only in-frame clones and leaves some out. V, J and clone size are those of that table, while D and trimming were read from the DNA. The sample has more than 95,000 clones, 70% to 85% seen once. Germline assignment: CDR1 MNHEY and CDR2 SVGAGI. There are 14 residues in the CDR3. Trimming took off 2 bases at V and 8 bases at J, with 10 bases between the two ends. Study-level findings and limits: Fewer than 20,000 TCR beta sequences were associated with HLA alleles at 0.05 false discovery rate in a later analysis.

The sample comprised PBMCs. This chain links TRBV6-5 with TRBJ1-6, with D uncertain. The receptor comes from a middle-aged man in good health and CMV-seropositive. CDR3 sequence reads: CASSYEEDYSPLHF. The CDR3 coding sequence is TGTGCCAGCAGTTACGAGGAAGATTATTCACCCCTCCACTTT.